The 25 T cell receptor beta chains below were found in one sample sequenced in a study of blood T cell repertoires in COVID-19. Repertoires were generated with immunoSEQ multiplex PCR, while TCRdb's copy carries only in-frame clones and drops some. The sample yields just over 200,000 clones, 85% to 90% seen once. Input material: peripheral blood. These receptors all come from a man older than 75 with acute or convalescent COVID-19.

CDR3 in amino acids: CASSFGGVNTEAFF. CDR3 coding DNA: TGTGCCAGCAGCTTTGGGGGGGTGAACACTGAAGCTTTCTTT. The chain carries TRBV5-5 and TRBJ1-1, with a possible D match to TRBD1 (5 bases). Germline-derived CDR1 and CDR2 are SGHKS and YYEKEE (reference sequence). V was cut by 2 bases and J by 0 bases, with 8 bases left in between. The CDR3 consists of 14 residues. Drawing the rest from reference TRBV5-5 and TRBJ1-1, the complete variable domain is DAGVTQSPTHLIKTRGQQVTLRCSPISGHKSVSWYQQVLGQGPQFIFQYYEKEERGRGNFPDRFSARQFPNYSSELNVNALLLGDSALYLCASSFGGVNTEAFFGQGTRLTVV.

The genes are TRBV6-5 and TRBJ2-1, with 12 bases matching TRBD1. Per germline, CDR1 MNHEY and CDR2 SVGAGI. The CDR3 has 15 residues. V shed 6 bases, J shed 5 bases, and the junction held 5 bases outside the gene matches. CDR3 protein: CASRTGQGADNEQFF. The CDR3 DNA reads TGTGCCAGCAGGACGGGACAGGGGGCCGACAATGAGCAGTTCTTC.

V gene TRBV7-2 combines with J gene TRBJ2-7; 11 bases match TRBD2. Per the germline V gene, CDR1 is SGHTA and CDR2 is FQGNSA. CDR3 size: 17 residues. The junction had 10 bases not matched to a gene; V was cut back by 0 bases and J by 6 bases. The CDR3 loop reads CASSLAGSIAGGTEQYF. CDR3 DNA sequence: TGTGCCAGCAGCTTAGCGGGGTCTATAGCGGGAGGGACCGAGCAGTACTTC.

The V and J genes are TRBV11-3 and TRBJ1-5; D might be TRBD1 (6 bases). Germline CDR1 is SGHNT and CDR2 is YENEEA. The CDR3 is made up of 15 amino acids. The V gene lost 3 bases and the J gene lost 3 bases, with 12 bases spanning the gap. The CDR3 region has the DNA TGTGCCAGCAGCTTGGGAGGGGGAAACAATCAGCCCCAGCATTTT. Amino acids: CASSLGGGNNQPQHF.

The genes are TRBV7-2 and TRBJ2-5, with 9 bases identical to TRBD1. Germline values: CDR1 SGHTA, CDR2 FQGNSA. The CDR3 loop spans 14 amino acids. The ends lost 5 bases at V and 4 bases at J; junction bases unmatched: 5. CDR3 sequence: CASSGQGRVETQYF. Written as DNA, the CDR3 is TGTGCCAGCAGCGGACAGGGGCGGGTAGAGACCCAGTACTTC. Filled out from reference TRBV7-2 and TRBJ2-5, the complete variable domain reads GAGVSQSPSNKVTEKGKDVELRCDPISGHTALYWYRQSLGQGLEFLIYFQGNSAPDKSGLPSDRFSAERTGGSVSTLTIQRTQQEDSAVYLCASSGQGRVETQYFGPGTRLLVL.

The chain carries TRBV4-1 and TRBJ1-1, with D uncertain. Germline CDR1 and CDR2: MGHRA and YSYEKL. The CDR3 runs 13 residues. V lost 3 bases, J lost 1 base, and 6 bases lay in between. DNA of the CDR3: TGCGCCAGCAGCCAGCGGGAGAACACTGAAGCTTTCTTT. It specifies CASSQRENTEAFF.

This chain uses TRBV4-1 with TRBJ2-3; D may be TRBD1 (5 bases). The CDR3 runs 14 residues. The germline V gene encodes CDR1 MGHRA and CDR2 YSYEKL. With 4 bases removed from V and 4 bases from J, the gap between germline ends came to 12 bases. The CDR3 coding sequence is TGCGCCAGCAGCCTACAGGTGAGCGCAGATACGCAGTATTTT. It codes for CASSLQVSADTQYF.

V and J are TRBV30 and TRBJ1-2; D not certain. This CDR3 contains 12 residues. Trimming cost V 6 bases and J 1 base, with 9 bases left between them. From germline, CDR1 is GTSNPN and CDR2 SVGIG (reference sequence). DNA of the CDR3: TGTGCCTGCACCGGGAATAACTATGGCTACACCTTC. This codes for CACTGNNYGYTF.

The chain carries TRBV7-9 and TRBJ2-5; 7 positions agree with TRBD2. The J segment lost 2 bases and the V segment lost 5 bases, leaving 8 bases of the junction unmatched. The CDR3 sequence is 15 residues long. CDR1 and CDR2 from the germline V gene are SEHNR and FQNEAQ (reference sequence). The CDR3 bases are TGTGCCAGCAGCCCCCCCGGGGGGTCACAAGAGACCCAGTACTTC. Translation: CASSPPGGSQETQYF.

The chain uses TRBV7-2 and TRBJ1-6; weak D call: TRBD1 (5 bases). V lost 1 base to trimming and J lost 8 bases, with 15 bases between them. This CDR3 is 16 amino acids long. Germline V gene data show CDR1 as SGHTA and CDR2 as FQGNSA. The CDR3 nucleotides read TGTGCCAGCAGCTTAGGGGTGGCAGGGAGGCATTCACCCCTCCACTTT. It translates to CASSLGVAGRHSPLHF.

The chain joins TRBV5-5 to TRBJ2-5, with 7 bases fitting TRBD1. J was trimmed by 4 bases and V by 2 bases; bases with no gene match: 11. This CDR3 region has 16 residues. Germline values: CDR1 SGHKS, CDR2 YYEKEE (reference sequence). The CDR3 DNA sequence: TGTGCCAGCAGCTTTGGGACAGTTCTCGAGGGAGAGACCCAGTACTTC. Its protein product is CASSFGTVLEGETQYF.

The chain is built from TRBV3-1 (or the pseudogene TRBV3-2) and TRBJ2-1, with a possible D match to TRBD1 (6 bases). Germline loops: CDR1 LGHDT, CDR2 YNNKEL (reference sequence). The CDR3 loop spans 20 amino acids. Trimming left V 6 bases short and J 11 bases short, with 38 bases between. Written as DNA, the CDR3 is TGTGCCAGCAGGAGTTCAGGTCAGGGGCCCCGCACAGTATCCTTACGTCAGCAGTTCTTC. It translates to CASRSSGQGPRTVSLRQQFF.

This rearrangement joins TRBV13 to TRBJ2-2; TRBD2 agrees at 10 bases. This CDR3 has 16 amino acids. CDR1 and CDR2 from the germline V gene are PRHDT and FYEKMQ (reference sequence). V was clipped by 5 bases and J by 7 bases; unmatched bases: 10. The CDR3 DNA reads TGTGCCAGCAGCAAACTAGCGGGAATTTCGTTCGGGGAGCTGTTTTTT. Its translation is CASSKLAGISFGELFF.

This clone was detected once. The J gene is TRBJ2-1, the V gene TRBV7-2; TRBD2 matches at 9 bases. Germline V gene sequence: CDR1 SGHTA, CDR2 FQGNSA. This CDR3 has 15 amino acids. Trimming took 5 bases from V and 6 from J; bases not matched to a gene: 8. The CDR3 region is CASSLLAGIGNEQFF. In DNA, the CDR3 is TGTGCCAGCAGCCTCCTAGCGGGAATTGGCAATGAGCAGTTCTTC.

The CDR3 sequence: CASSGDRVAQPQHF. The CDR3 bases are TGTGCCAGCAGTGGCGACAGGGTGGCTCAGCCCCAGCATTTT. The rearrangement links TRBV2 to TRBJ1-5, with 7 bases identical to TRBD1. The junction had 6 bases not matched to a gene; V was cut back by 4 bases and J by 6 bases. Germline-derived CDR1 and CDR2 are SNHLY and FYNNEI. The CDR3 contains 14 residues.

The V call is TRBV7-8, the J call TRBJ1-3, with D perhaps matching TRBD1 (5 bases). The CDR3 loop spans 15 amino acids. With 1 base removed from V and 2 bases from J, the gap between germline ends came to 9 bases. The germline CDR1 and CDR2 sequences are SGHVS and FQNEAQ. CDR3 in DNA: TGTGCCAGCAGCTTAGTCGGGGGACCTGGAAACACCATATATTTT. Protein sequence: CASSLVGGPGNTIYF.

The chain uses TRBV9 and TRBJ1-4; 8 nucleotides match TRBD1. The CDR3 extends over 16 amino acids. Unmatched junction bases numbered 11, after V lost 2 bases and J lost 8 bases. The germline CDR1 and CDR2 sequences are SGDLS and YYNGEE. The CDR3 protein is CASSVYPGGGGEKLFF. In DNA, the CDR3 is TGTGCCAGCAGCGTGTACCCAGGGGGCGGCGGGGAAAAACTGTTTTTT.

The genes are TRBV5-1 and TRBJ2-5, with 11 bases matching TRBD2. V gave up 0 bases and J gave up 5 bases; unmatched junction bases: 6. CDR3 length: 16 amino acids. Germline loops: CDR1 SGHRS, CDR2 YFSETQ. CDR3 residues: CASSLEWASGRETQYF. CDR3 nucleotide sequence: TGCGCCAGCAGCTTGGAGTGGGCTAGCGGGAGGGAGACCCAGTACTTC.

The chain combines TRBV5-6 with TRBJ1-5, with D unresolved. Trimming stripped 2 bases from V and 0 bases from J, with 9 bases between. CDR1 and CDR2 (germline): SGHDT, YYEEEE. This CDR3 region has 15 residues. This CDR3 reads CASSFGGISNQPQHF. CDR3 in DNA: TGTGCCAGCAGCTTCGGAGGGATTAGCAATCAGCCCCAGCATTTT. The whole variable domain, filled in from reference TRBV5-6 and TRBJ1-5, reads DAGVTQSPTHLIKTRGQQVTLRCSPKSGHDTVSWYQQALGQGPQFIFQYYEEEERQRGNFPDRFSGHQFPNYSSELNVNALLLGDSALYLCASSFGGISNQPQHFGDGTRLSIL.

The chain employs TRBV11-3 and TRBJ1-1, with 9 bases that match TRBD1. V gave up 6 bases and J gave up 4 bases; unmatched junction bases: 6. CDR3 length: 14 residues. Germline V lookup: CDR1 SGHNT, CDR2 YENEEA. The CDR3 region has the DNA TGTGCCAGCAGTCGGGACAGGGTAGCCACTGAAGCTTTCTTT. Translating it yields CASSRDRVATEAFF.

The V and J genes are TRBV11-2 and TRBJ1-4, with 7 bases aligning to TRBD1. CDR1 is SGHAT and CDR2 is FQNNGV in the germline V gene. V trimming: 4 bases; J trimming: 8 bases; junction bases outside the gene matches: 7. This CDR3 has 14 amino acids. The CDR3 loop is CASSSQGGGEKLFF. DNA for the CDR3: TGTGCCAGCAGCTCCCAGGGGGGTGGAGAAAAACTGTTTTTT.

The chain carries TRBV2 and TRBJ2-7; TRBD2 matches at 14 bases. This CDR3 has 14 amino acids. Losses at the gene ends were 3 bases for V and 9 bases for J; bases not matched to a gene: 4. Per the germline V gene, CDR1 is SNHLY and CDR2 is FYNNEI. DNA for the CDR3: TGTGCCAGCAGTGAGGGACTAGCGGGAGCGTCGCAGTACTTC. This sequence encodes CASSEGLAGASQYF.

The chain joins TRBV2 to TRBJ2-3, with no clear D. The length of the CDR3 is 15 residues. V lost 6 bases and J 2 bases, leaving 15 bases between the germline ends. From germline, CDR1 is SNHLY and CDR2 FYNNEI. This CDR3 reads CASSPEQRITDTQYF. The CDR3, as DNA: TGTGCCAGCAGCCCCGAACAGAGAATCACAGATACGCAGTATTTT.

The chain links TRBV6-5 to TRBJ2-7, with D unresolved. Germline V gives CDR1 MNHEY, CDR2 SVGAGI. V was cut by 0 bases and J by 0 bases, with 6 bases left in between. This CDR3 contains 14 residues. CDR3 in DNA: TGTGCCAGCAGTTACTCGCCGGGCTCCTACGAGCAGTACGTC. Its translation: CASSYSPGSYEQYV.

This clone was seen once. The CDR3 sequence: CASSPSGRGETQYF. CDR3 nucleotide sequence: TGTGCCAGCAGTCCTAGCGGGAGAGGGGAGACCCAGTACTTC. The chain couples TRBV7-3 to TRBJ2-5, with 10 bases aligning to TRBD2. V trimming: 6 bases; J trimming: 5 bases; junction bases outside the gene matches: 6. Germline loops: CDR1 SGHTA, CDR2 FQGTGA. The length of the CDR3 is 14 residues. Full variable domain (outside the CDR3, taken from reference TRBV7-3 and TRBJ2-5): GAGVSQTPSNKVTEKGKYVELRCDPISGHTALYWYRQSLGQGPEFLIYFQGTGAADDSGLPNDRFFAVRPEGSVSTLKIQRTERGDSAVYLCASSPSGRGETQYFGPGTRLLVL.